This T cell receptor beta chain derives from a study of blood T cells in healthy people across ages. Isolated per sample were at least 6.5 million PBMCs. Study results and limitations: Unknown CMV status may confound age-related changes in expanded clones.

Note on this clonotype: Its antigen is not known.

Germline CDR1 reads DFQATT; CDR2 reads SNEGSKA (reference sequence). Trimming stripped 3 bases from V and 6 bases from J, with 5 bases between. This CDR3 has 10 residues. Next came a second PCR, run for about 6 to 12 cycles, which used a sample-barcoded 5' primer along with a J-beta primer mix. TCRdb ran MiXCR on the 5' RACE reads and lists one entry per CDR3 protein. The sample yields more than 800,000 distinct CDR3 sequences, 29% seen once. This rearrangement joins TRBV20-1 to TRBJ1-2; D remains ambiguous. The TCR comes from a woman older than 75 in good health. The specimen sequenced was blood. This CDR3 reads CSARKDGYTF. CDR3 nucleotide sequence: TGCAGTGCTAGGAAGGATGGCTACACCTTC.